The following is a TCR beta chain sequence with its context. Germline CDR1 is SEHNR and CDR2 is FQNEAQ (reference sequence). V lost 10 bases, J lost 4 bases, and 19 bases lay in between. The CDR3 sequence is 14 residues long. The data are from a study of blood T cell repertoires in COVID-19. Study in general: Researchers got acute and convalescent COVID-19 samples from the United States, Italy and Spain. T cells, B-cell-depleted T cells, or PBMCs supplied cDNA or gDNA.

As processed by the authors: By means of reference gene primer amplification, nucleated cell counts were estimated. The method was immunoSEQ multiplex PCR; TCRdb's version includes in-frame clones alone and lacks a portion of them. The V and J calls and clone size come from that table; D and trimming were worked out from the DNA. The sample includes about 62,000 clones, roughly 71% of them seen just once. The gene calls are TRBV7-9 and TRBJ1-2; tentatively, D is TRBD1 (6 bases). The clonotype comes from a woman in her 50s with active or convalescent COVID-19. Sample: peripheral blood. The CDR3 DNA follows: TGTGCCACCGGGCCCGACAGGTCGTTCTATGGCTACACCTTC. Its translation is CATGPDRSFYGYTF.